The clone carrying this T cell receptor (beta chain) showed up just a few times. The antigen is not known. Clones were sequenced by immunoSEQ multiplex PCR, and TCRdb holds only the in-frame ones, with some missing. Of about 97,000 clones in the sample, about nine tenths were seen once. These data are taken from a study of OX40 agonist ivuxolimab in advanced cancers. On the study more broadly: Cancers in dose escalation were hepatocellular, melanoma, renal cell and head and neck.

Study findings and constraints: Doses of 0.1 to 3.0 mg/kg were accompanied by clonal expansion of CD4+ and CD8+ blood T cells by week 6. In the 0.1-3.0 mg/kg groups, partial responders showed among the lowest expansion.

Patients with a history of autoimmune disease or on systemic immunosuppression were excluded. After removal of 1 base from V and 7 bases from J, the junction contained 8 bases not matched to a gene. Germline V lookup: CDR1 SEHNR, CDR2 FQNEAQ (reference sequence). The CDR3 is 16 amino acids. The J gene is TRBJ2-3, the V gene TRBV7-9; the match to TRBD2 covers 10 bases. The sequenced sample was CD4+ or CD8+ T cells sorted from blood, obtained in a trial of the OX40 agonist ivuxolimab. This receptor was taken from an adult with an advanced solid tumor such as melanoma, head and neck, liver or kidney cancer. The DNA for the CDR3 is TGTGCCAGCAGCTTAGTGTCTAGCGGGAGTAAGAATACGCAGTATTTT. Its translation is CASSLVSSGSKNTQYF.